This T cell receptor beta chain was sequenced for a study of blood T cell repertoires in COVID-19. Background on the study: Samples taken during acute and convalescent COVID-19 were collected in the United States, Italy and Spain. The cDNA or gDNA used as material had been derived from T cells, B-cell-depleted T cells, or PBMCs.

As originally analysed: Amplified reference gene primers provided the basis for estimating nucleated cell counts. Only in-frame clones appear in the TCRdb table, and some are missing; sequencing was by immunoSEQ multiplex PCR. That table is the source of V, J and clone size, and D and trimming were worked out from the DNA. The data contain about 220,000 clones, 70% to 90% of them singletons. Followed longitudinally, the Seattle patients had been enrolled during active infection. This CDR3 region has 14 residues. Trimming shortened V by 4 bases and J by 2 bases, and 9 bases separated the two germline ends. Germline V gives CDR1 MNHEY, CDR2 SVGEGT.

J is TRBJ1-5 and V is TRBV6-2 or TRBV6-3, with D unclear. The specimen sequenced was peripheral blood. This TCR derives from a woman aged 70-85 years with COVID-19, enrolled during active disease. The CDR3 region has the DNA TGTGCCAGCAGTTTTAATCCGGGCAATCAGCCCCAGCATTTT. Translation: CASSFNPGNQPQHF.